A single T cell receptor beta chain is shown here with its context. The clone's antigen remains unknown. There are no base qualities to consult, and no much larger clone falls within one base. The library relied on the immunoSEQ multiplex PCR assay. The immuneACCESS repertoire file appears here via TCRdb, limited to in-frame rearrangements. These files lack a portion of the clones; in checked studies, under half of the deficit traces to unresolved V genes, and the cause of the others is not known. The sample records more than 13,000 clones, about 89% of which are singletons. The ten top clones hold approximately 2.1% of the sample. This specimen comes from a study of T cell repertoires and Cas9 in healthy adults (dated by TCRdb to the late 2010s). Regarding the study in general: Within the CD4 and CD8 compartments, SpCas9-reactive T cells were assessed for multi-effector potency, cytotoxicity and lineage determination. The study looked at preexisting T cell immunity to the Streptococcus pyogenes Cas9 nuclease (SpCas9), which is used in CRISPR gene editing.

All of the donors in the study were healthy humans. Summary of the overall study and its limitations: SpCas9-reactive regulatory T cells were reported to mitigate proliferation and function of SpCas9-reactive effector T cells in vitro.

As encoded in the germline V gene, CDR1 is MNHEY while CDR2 is SVGAGI. V gives up 8 bases and J gives up 7 bases, and the segment between their germline ends measures 14 bases. The CDR3 sequence holds 13 residues, the cysteine and phenylalanine included. Solely the CDR3 DNA is kept, with 39 bases framed from the first base. The chain joins TRBV6-5 to TRBJ2-2, with a weak D call of TRBD2 (5 bases match). The material sequenced was Tregs (CD4+, CD25+, CD127-, CD137-, CD154-) from PBMCs; culture status not recorded. This clonotype originated in a human donor in good health. CDR3 loop: CASRGAGIGELFF. The base sequence is TGTGCCAGCCGGGGAGCCGGGATCGGGGAGCTGTTTTTT.